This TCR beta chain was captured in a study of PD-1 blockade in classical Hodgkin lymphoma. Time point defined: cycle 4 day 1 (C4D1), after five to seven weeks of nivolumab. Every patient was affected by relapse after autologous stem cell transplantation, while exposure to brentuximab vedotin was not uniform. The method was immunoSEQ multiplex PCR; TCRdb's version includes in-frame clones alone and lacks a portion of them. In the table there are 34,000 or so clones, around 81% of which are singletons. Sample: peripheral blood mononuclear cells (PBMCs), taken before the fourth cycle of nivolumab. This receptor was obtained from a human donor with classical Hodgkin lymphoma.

CDR3 DNA sequence: TGTGCCTGGAGTGCCTGGACGAGGAATTCACCCCTCCACTTT. It codes for CAWSAWTRNSPLHF. The gene calls are TRBV30 and TRBJ1-6; D is undetermined. The length of the CDR3 is 14 residues. CDR1 is GTSNPN, CDR2 SVGIG, per germline (reference sequence). V shed 1 base and J shed 7 bases, with 11 bases lying between them. Looking up the rest from reference TRBV30 and TRBJ1-6 gives the full variable domain: SQTIHQWPATLVQPVGSPLSLECTVEGTSNPNLYWYRQAAGRGLQLLFYSVGIGQISSEVPQNLSASRPQDRQFILSSKKLLLSDSGFYLCAWSAWTRNSPLHFGNGTRLTVT.